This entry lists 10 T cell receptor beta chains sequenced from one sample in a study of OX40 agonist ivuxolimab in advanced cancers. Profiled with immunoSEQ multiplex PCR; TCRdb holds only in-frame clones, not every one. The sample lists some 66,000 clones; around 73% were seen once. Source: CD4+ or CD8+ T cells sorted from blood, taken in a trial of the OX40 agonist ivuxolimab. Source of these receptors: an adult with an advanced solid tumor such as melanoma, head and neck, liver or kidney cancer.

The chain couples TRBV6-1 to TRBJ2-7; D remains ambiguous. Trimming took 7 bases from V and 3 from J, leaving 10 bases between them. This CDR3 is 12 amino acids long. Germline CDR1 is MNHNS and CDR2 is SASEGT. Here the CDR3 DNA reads TGTGCCAGCACCCTGGGCGGCTACGAGCAGTACTTC. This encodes CASTLGGYEQYF.

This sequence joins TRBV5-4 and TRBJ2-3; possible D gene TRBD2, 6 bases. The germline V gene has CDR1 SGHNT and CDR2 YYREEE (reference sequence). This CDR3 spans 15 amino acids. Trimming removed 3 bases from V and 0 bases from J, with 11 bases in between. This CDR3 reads CASSSGTGSTDTQYF. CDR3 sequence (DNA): TGTGCCAGCAGCTCCGGGACTGGGAGCACAGATACGCAGTATTTT. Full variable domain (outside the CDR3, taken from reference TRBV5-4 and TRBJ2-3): ETGVTQSPTHLIKTRGQQVTLRCSSQSGHNTVSWYQQALGQGPQFIFQYYREEENGRGNFPPRFSGLQFPNYSSELNVNALELDDSALYLCASSSGTGSTDTQYFGPGTRLTVL.

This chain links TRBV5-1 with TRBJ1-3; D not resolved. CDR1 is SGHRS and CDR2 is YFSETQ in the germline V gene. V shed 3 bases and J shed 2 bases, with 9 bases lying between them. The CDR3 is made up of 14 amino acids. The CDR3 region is CASSSRGAGNTIYF. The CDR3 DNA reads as TGCGCCAGCAGCTCTCGTGGGGCTGGAAACACCATATATTTT.

CDR3 loop: CASSLDNYEQYF. CDR3 nucleotide sequence: TGCGCCAGCAGCTTGGACAACTACGAGCAGTACTTC. V is TRBV5-1 and J is TRBJ2-7; no reliable D call. CDR1 is SGHRS, CDR2 YFSETQ, per germline. The CDR3 is 12 amino acids. V was cut by 0 bases and J by 3 bases, with 4 bases left in between.

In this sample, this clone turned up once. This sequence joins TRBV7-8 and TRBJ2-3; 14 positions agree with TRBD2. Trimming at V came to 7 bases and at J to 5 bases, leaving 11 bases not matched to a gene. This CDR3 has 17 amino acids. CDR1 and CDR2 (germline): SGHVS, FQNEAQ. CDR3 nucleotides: TGTGCCAGCAAAAGACTAGCGGGGGGGGCCGGGAGAGATACGCAGTATTTT. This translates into CASKRLAGGAGRDTQYF.

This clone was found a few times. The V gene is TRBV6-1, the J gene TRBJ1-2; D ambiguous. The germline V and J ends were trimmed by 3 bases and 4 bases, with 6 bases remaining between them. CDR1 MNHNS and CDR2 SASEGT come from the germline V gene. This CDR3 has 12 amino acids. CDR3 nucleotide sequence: TGTGCCAGCAGTGAGGGGTCCTATGGCTACACCTTC. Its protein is CASSEGSYGYTF.

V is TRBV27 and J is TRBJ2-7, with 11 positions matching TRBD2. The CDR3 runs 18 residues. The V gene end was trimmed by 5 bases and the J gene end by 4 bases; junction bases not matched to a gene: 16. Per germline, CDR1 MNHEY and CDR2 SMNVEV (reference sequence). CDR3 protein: CASSRRGFSGRDGYEQYF. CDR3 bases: TGTGCCAGCAGTCGAAGGGGCTTTAGCGGGAGGGACGGATACGAGCAGTACTTC.

The CDR3 nucleotides read TGTGCCAGCAGTCGGACTCCGGAGGACACTGAAGCTTTCTTT. Its protein product is CASSRTPEDTEAFF. This sequence joins TRBV6-5 and TRBJ1-1; D not certain. Between the trimmed V and J ends, which lost 5 bases and 3 bases, there was a span of 13 bases. From germline, CDR1 is MNHEY and CDR2 SVGAGI. This CDR3 spans 14 amino acids.

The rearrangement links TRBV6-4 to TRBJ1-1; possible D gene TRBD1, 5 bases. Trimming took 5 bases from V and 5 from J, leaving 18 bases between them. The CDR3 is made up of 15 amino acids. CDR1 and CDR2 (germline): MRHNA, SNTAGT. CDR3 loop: CASSYRQRRGTEAFF. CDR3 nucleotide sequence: TGTGCCAGCAGTTATCGACAGCGGAGGGGAACTGAAGCTTTCTTT.

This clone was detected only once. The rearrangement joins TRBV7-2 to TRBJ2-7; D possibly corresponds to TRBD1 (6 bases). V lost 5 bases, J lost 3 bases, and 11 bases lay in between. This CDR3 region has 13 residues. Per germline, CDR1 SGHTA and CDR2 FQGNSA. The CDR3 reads CASSHRVFYEQYF. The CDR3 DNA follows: TGTGCCAGCAGCCACAGGGTGTTCTACGAGCAGTACTTC.